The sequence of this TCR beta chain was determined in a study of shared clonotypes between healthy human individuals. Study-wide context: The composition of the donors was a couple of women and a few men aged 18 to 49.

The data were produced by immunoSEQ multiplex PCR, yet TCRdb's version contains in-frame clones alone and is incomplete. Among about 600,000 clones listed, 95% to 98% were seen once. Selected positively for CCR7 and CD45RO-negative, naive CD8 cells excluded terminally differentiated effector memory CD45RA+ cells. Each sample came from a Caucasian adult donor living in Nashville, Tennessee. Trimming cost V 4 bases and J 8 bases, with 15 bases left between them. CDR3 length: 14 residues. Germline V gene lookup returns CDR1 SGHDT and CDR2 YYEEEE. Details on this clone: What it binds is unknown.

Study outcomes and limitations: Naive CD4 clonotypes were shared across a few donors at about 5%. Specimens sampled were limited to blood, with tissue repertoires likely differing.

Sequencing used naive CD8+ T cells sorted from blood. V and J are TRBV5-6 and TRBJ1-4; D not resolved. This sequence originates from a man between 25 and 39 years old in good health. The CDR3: CASSPKEGREKLFF. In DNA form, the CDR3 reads TGTGCCAGCAGCCCTAAGGAAGGGAGGGAAAAACTGTTTTTT.